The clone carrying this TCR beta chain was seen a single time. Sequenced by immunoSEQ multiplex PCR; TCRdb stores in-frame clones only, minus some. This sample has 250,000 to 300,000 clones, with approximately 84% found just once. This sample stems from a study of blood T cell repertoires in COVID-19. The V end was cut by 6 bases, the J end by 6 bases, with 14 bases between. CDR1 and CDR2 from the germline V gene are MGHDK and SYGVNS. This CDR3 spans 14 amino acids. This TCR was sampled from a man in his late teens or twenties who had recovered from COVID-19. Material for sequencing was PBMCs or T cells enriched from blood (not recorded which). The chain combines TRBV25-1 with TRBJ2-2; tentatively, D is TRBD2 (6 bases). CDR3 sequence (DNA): TGTGCCAGCAGCCTACCGGGGGAGGCCGGGGAGCTGTTTTTT. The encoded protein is CASSLPGEAGELFF. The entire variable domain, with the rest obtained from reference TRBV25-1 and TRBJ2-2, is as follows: EADIYQTPRYLVIGTGKKITLECSQTMGHDKMYWYQQDPGMELHLIHYSYGVNSTEKGDLSSESTVSRIRTEHFPLTLESARPSHTSQYLCASSLPGEAGELFFGEGSRLTVL.